The 20 T cell receptor beta chains below were found in one sample sequenced in a study of T cells in Graves' hyperthyroidism and ophthalmopathy. RNA transcripts were the template for amplifying TCR beta CDR3 regions. RT-PCR in the first round (using the HTBI primer set) targeted the TCR CDR3. One entry per CDR3 protein, called by TCRdb with MiXCR from the multiplex PCR reads. The sample carries fewer than 350,000 distinct CDR3 sequences, around 18% recorded once. Sequenced sample: blood. The receptor source for this set is a woman in her 40s with Graves' ophthalmopathy.

Many counts were recorded for this clonotype. This chain uses TRBV6-5 with TRBJ2-7; D is possibly TRBD1 (6 bases). Germline V gene sequence: CDR1 MNHEY, CDR2 SVGAGI. This CDR3 is 15 amino acids long. V was shortened by 6 bases and J by 0 bases, with 15 bases between the two germline ends. The CDR3: CASRPRGTSSYEQYF. For the CDR3, the DNA is TGTGCCAGCAGGCCCAGGGGTACTAGCTCCTACGAGCAGTACTTC.

This clonotype was recorded many times. The chain joins TRBV27 to TRBJ1-1; unclear D gene. Trimming took 6 bases from V and 1 from J, leaving 12 bases between them. Germline V gene sequence: CDR1 MNHEY, CDR2 SMNVEV (reference sequence). The CDR3 length is 14 residues. The CDR3 nucleotides are TGTGCCAGCAGGGAACGGGAGGGGAACACTGAAGCTTTCTTT. Translated, it gives CASREREGNTEAFF.

This clonotype appeared many times. The rearrangement joins TRBV2 to TRBJ2-6, with D possibly called TRBD1 or TRBD2 (5 bases each). Per germline, CDR1 SNHLY and CDR2 FYNNEI. The CDR3 is 15 residues long. Deletions cut 4 bases from V and 2 bases from J, with 9 bases between. DNA for the CDR3: TGTGCCAGCAGTGGGTTGGGGGCTGGGGCCAACGTCCTGACTTTC. Amino acids: CASSGLGAGANVLTF.

This clonotype was seen at least ten times. The chain employs TRBV20-1 and TRBJ2-7; D not certain. Trimming pared 0 bases from V and 2 bases from J, leaving 14 bases between. The CDR3 has 15 residues. Germline CDR1 and CDR2: DFQATT and SNEGSKA (reference sequence). CDR3 amino acids: CSARDRKGRTYEQYF. The CDR3 DNA is TGCAGTGCTAGAGATAGGAAAGGCAGAACCTACGAGCAGTACTTC.

This clonotype was seen repeatedly, ten times or more. The V call is TRBV6-1, the J call TRBJ2-3; possible D gene TRBD2, 6 bases. Germline-derived CDR1 and CDR2 are MNHNS and SASEGT. V was shortened by 6 bases and J by 4 bases, with 17 bases between the two germline ends. The CDR3 extends over 15 amino acids. In DNA, the CDR3 is TGTGCCAGCAGAGCCCTACTTAGCGGCCCAGATACGCAGTATTTT. It yields the protein CASRALLSGPDTQYF.

The rearrangement links TRBV6-5 to TRBJ2-5, with 9 bases fitting TRBD2. V lost 10 bases, J lost 4 bases, and 4 bases stayed unmatched. CDR1 MNHEY and CDR2 SVGAGI come from the germline V gene. This CDR3 region has 12 residues. CDR3 loop: CANSAGGETQYF. CDR3 sequence (DNA): TGTGCCAACTCAGCGGGAGGAGAGACCCAGTACTTC.

This clonotype was observed many times. This chain connects TRBV29-1 to TRBJ1-1; TRBD1 aligns across 12 bases. The length of the CDR3 is 12 residues. Trimming removed 6 bases from V and 10 bases from J; junction bases left unmatched: 6. The V gene's germline CDR1 is SQVTM and CDR2 ANQGSEA. CDR3 loop: CSVGTGGVGAFF. The CDR3 bases are TGCAGCGTAGGGACAGGGGGCGTCGGAGCTTTCTTT.

This clonotype was detected ten times or more. This chain links TRBV12-3 or TRBV12-4 with TRBJ1-2, with TRBD1 matching over 9 bases. The CDR3 is 16 residues long. J lost 6 bases, V lost 3 bases, and 11 bases had no gene match. For the CDR3, the DNA is TGTGCCAGCAGTTTTTTCCGACAGGGGGAATGGAATGGCTACACCTTC. Its translation: CASSFFRQGEWNGYTF.

This clonotype was detected ten times or more. The chain carries TRBV5-1 and TRBJ1-5, with D possibly matching TRBD1 (5 bases). The CDR3 extends over 15 amino acids. V was shortened by 4 bases and J by 0 bases, with 11 bases between the two germline ends. CDR1 is SGHRS, CDR2 YFSETQ, per germline. The CDR3 coding sequence is TGCGCCAGCAGCCTGGACAATTATAGCAATCAGCCCCAGCATTTT. Translation: CASSLDNYSNQPQHF.

The table lists this clonotype with many counts. The chain has TRBV29-1 and TRBJ1-2; D might be TRBD1 (5 bases). Germline CDR1 SQVTM, CDR2 ANQGSEA. The CDR3 contains 11 residues. The V and J ends lost 4 bases and 7 bases respectively, with 10 bases between them. The CDR3 nucleotides are TGCAGCGTTGTATCAGGGTTTGGCTACACCTTC. This sequence encodes CSVVSGFGYTF.

This clonotype was counted ten times or more. The V gene is TRBV3-1, the J gene TRBJ1-2; D is unresolved. Per germline, CDR1 LGHDT and CDR2 YNNKEL (reference sequence). V was shortened by 4 bases and J by 4 bases, with 13 bases between the two germline ends. This CDR3 has 14 residues. CDR3 DNA sequence: TGTGCCAGCAGCCGGGTCCCTGGAGGCTATGGCTACACCTTC. Its translation: CASSRVPGGYGYTF.

The chain joins TRBV28 to TRBJ2-7; D perhaps matches TRBD2 (6 bases). Germline V CDR1 and CDR2: MDHEN, SYDVKM. Trimming took off 5 bases at V and 1 base at J, with 24 bases between the two ends. This CDR3 spans 18 amino acids. The CDR3 DNA sequence: TGTGCCAGCAGTACCACCCGTCGGGAGCGGAGACGATCCTACGAGCAGTACTTC. It is translated as CASSTTRRERRRSYEQYF. The variable domain in full, completed from reference TRBV28 and TRBJ2-7, reads DVKVTQSSRYLVKRTGEKVFLECVQDMDHENMFWYRQDPGLGLRLIYFSYDVKMKEKGDIPEGYSVSREKKERFSLILESASTNQTSMYLCASSTTRRERRRSYEQYFGPGTRLTVT.

This clonotype was detected ten times or more. The CDR3 sequence is CASSPGLGARDNTEAFF. CDR3 sequence (DNA): TGTGCCAGCAGCCCCGGTCTTGGGGCGCGGGACAACACTGAAGCTTTCTTT. The V gene is TRBV12-3 or TRBV12-4, the J gene TRBJ1-1; D might be TRBD1 (5 bases). The CDR3 is made up of 17 amino acids. V lost 6 bases, J lost 2 bases, and 22 bases lay in between.

This clonotype was seen ten or more times. This chain links TRBV11-2 with TRBJ2-7, with 8 bases matching TRBD1. This CDR3 has 15 amino acids. CDR1 SGHAT and CDR2 FQNNGV come from the germline V gene. The V gene end was trimmed by 4 bases and the J gene end by 0 bases; junction bases not matched to a gene: 5. CDR3 region: CASSYGQGFSYEQYF. As DNA, the CDR3 is TGTGCCAGCAGCTATGGACAGGGTTTCTCCTACGAGCAGTACTTC.

This clonotype was recorded many times. The chain recombines TRBV24-1 with TRBJ2-3; 9 bases are shared with TRBD1. The V gene's germline CDR1 is KGHDR and CDR2 SFDVKD. The CDR3 is 17 amino acids. Germline trimming cut 3 bases from V and 7 bases from J; bases unmatched to any gene: 13. The DNA of the CDR3 is TGTGCCACCAGTGATCCCGTTCCGGGACAGGGTATGCATACGCAGTATTTT. Its translation: CATSDPVPGQGMHTQYF.

This clonotype has at least ten counts. This chain joins TRBV4-1 and TRBJ2-5; D uncertain. The germline gives CDR1 MGHRA, CDR2 YSYEKL. Trimming stripped 0 bases from V and 7 bases from J, with 6 bases between. The CDR3 consists of 12 residues. CDR3 sequence reads: CASSQDLRTQYF. Here the CDR3 DNA reads TGCGCCAGCAGCCAAGATCTTAGGACCCAGTACTTC.

This clonotype was seen at least ten times. The chain has TRBV4-1 and TRBJ2-6, with D uncertain. The CDR3 is 18 amino acids. V shed 1 base and J shed 0 bases, with 13 bases lying between them. Germline V gives CDR1 MGHRA, CDR2 YSYEKL. CDR3 bases: TGCGCCAGCAGCCAAGTACGGGCTGAGAGCTCTGGGGCCAACGTCCTGACTTTC. It encodes CASSQVRAESSGANVLTF.

This clonotype was counted at least ten times. The V and J genes are TRBV4-1 and TRBJ1-2; 7 bases match TRBD1. The CDR3 length is 15 residues. The germline V gene encodes CDR1 MGHRA and CDR2 YSYEKL. The J segment lost 4 bases and the V segment lost 5 bases, leaving 10 bases of the junction unmatched. The CDR3 nucleotides read TGCGCCAGCAGCTACGAGTACCGGGACAGCTATGGCTACACCTTC. It specifies CASSYEYRDSYGYTF.

This clonotype has a count of ten or more. CDR3 DNA sequence: TGTGCCTGGAGTGTACGGGATAATTCACCCCTCCACTTT. Its translation: CAWSVRDNSPLHF. This chain uses TRBV30 with TRBJ1-6; no clear D. Trimming left V 0 bases short and J 5 bases short, with 5 bases between. Germline-derived CDR1 and CDR2 are GTSNPN and SVGIG (reference sequence). The CDR3 consists of 13 residues.

Ten or more counts support this clonotype. V gene TRBV12-3 or TRBV12-4 combines with J gene TRBJ1-5, with D tentatively TRBD1 (6 bases). Trimming pared 5 bases from V and 4 bases from J, leaving 18 bases between. There are 16 residues in the CDR3. As DNA, the CDR3 is TGTGCCAGCAGTCGGGGAGGGGGGGTTGCAAATCAGCCCCAGCATTTT. It yields the protein CASSRGGGVANQPQHF.